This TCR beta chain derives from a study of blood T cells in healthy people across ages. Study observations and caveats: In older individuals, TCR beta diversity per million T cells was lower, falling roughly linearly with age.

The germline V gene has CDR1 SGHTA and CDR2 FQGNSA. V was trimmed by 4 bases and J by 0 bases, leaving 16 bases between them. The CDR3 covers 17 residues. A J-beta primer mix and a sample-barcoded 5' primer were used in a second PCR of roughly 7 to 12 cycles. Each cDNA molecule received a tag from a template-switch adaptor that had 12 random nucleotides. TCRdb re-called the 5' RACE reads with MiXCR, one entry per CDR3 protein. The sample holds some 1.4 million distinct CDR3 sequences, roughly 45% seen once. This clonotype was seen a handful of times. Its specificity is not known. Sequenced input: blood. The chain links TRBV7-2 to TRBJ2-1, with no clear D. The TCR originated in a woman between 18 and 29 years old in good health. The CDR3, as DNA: TGTGCCAGCAGCTCAAGGCTTCCCTGGGACTCCTACAATGAGCAGTTCTTC. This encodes CASSSRLPWDSYNEQFF. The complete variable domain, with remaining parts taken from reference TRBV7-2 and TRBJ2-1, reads GAGVSQSPSNKVTEKGKDVELRCDPISGHTALYWYRQSLGQGLEFLIYFQGNSAPDKSGLPSDRFSAERTGGSVSTLTIQRTQQEDSAVYLCASSSRLPWDSYNEQFFGPGTRLTVL.